This TCR beta chain comes out of a study of T-cell memory formation after mild COVID-19. The germline V gene encodes CDR1 MGHRA and CDR2 YSYEKL. This CDR3 spans 13 amino acids. V was clipped by 1 base and J by 5 bases, with 8 bases between them. It was 5'RACE with constant-segment primers that produced the TCR alpha and TCR beta cDNA libraries, which carried sample barcodes and UMIs. TCRdb re-derived calls from the 5' RACE reads in MiXCR, one entry per CDR3 protein. The profile shows about 110,000 distinct CDR3 sequences, about 18% of them singletons. Sequenced sample: PBMCs or a T cell subset sorted from them (not recorded which). This TCR derives from an adult woman who had mild COVID-19 (a few samples of this study predate the infection). Cell type and time point are not known. The J gene is TRBJ2-5, the V gene TRBV4-1; D is undetermined. The CDR3 region is CASSQGQRETQYF. CDR3 DNA: TGCGCCAGCAGCCAAGGACAACGGGAGACCCAGTACTTC.